Below are 10 T cell receptor beta chains sequenced from a single sample in a study of T cell responses to AZD1222 COVID-19 vaccine. Libraries were prepared by immunoSEQ multiplex PCR; TCRdb keeps only in-frame clonotypes and omits some of them. The sample has 120,000 to 150,000 clones, 89% seen once. The starting material was peripheral blood, obtained on day 0 of AZD1222 vaccination. These receptors originate from an adult in good health.

This chain joins TRBV5-1 and TRBJ2-1, with D possibly TRBD1 on 6 matching bases. Per germline, CDR1 SGHRS and CDR2 YFSETQ. The CDR3 consists of 12 residues. Trimming stripped 6 bases from V and 7 bases from J, with 11 bases between. The chain's CDR3 is CASTAQGNEQFF. CDR3 bases: TGCGCCAGCACAGCACAGGGAAATGAGCAGTTCTTC.

The chain joins TRBV18 to TRBJ2-1; 7 nucleotides agree with TRBD2. J was trimmed by 16 bases and V by 3 bases; bases with no gene match: 21. Germline-derived CDR1 and CDR2 are KGHSH and LQKENI. The CDR3 is 16 residues long. The chain's CDR3 is CASSPPWFGDTGRLFF. As DNA, the CDR3 is TGTGCCAGCTCACCTCCTTGGTTTGGGGATACCGGGAGGTTATTCTTC.

The genes are TRBV4-1 and TRBJ1-1, with D maybe TRBD1 (5 bases). Germline loops: CDR1 MGHRA, CDR2 YSYEKL. Trimming stripped 5 bases from V and 2 bases from J, with 15 bases between. CDR3 length equals 15 residues. Here the CDR3 DNA reads TGCGCCAGCAGCGAGAAGGGGTTAGAAAACACTGAAGCTTTCTTT. It codes for CASSEKGLENTEAFF.

The V call is TRBV27, the J call TRBJ1-4; no firm D call. The CDR3 consists of 15 residues. The germline V and J ends were trimmed by 1 base and 7 bases, with 13 bases remaining between them. Per germline, CDR1 MNHEY and CDR2 SMNVEV (reference sequence). The CDR3 sequence: CASSLFGRRSEKLFF. In DNA form, the CDR3 reads TGTGCCAGCAGTTTATTTGGAAGGAGAAGTGAAAAACTGTTTTTT.

The chain has TRBV20-1 and TRBJ2-1; D is possibly TRBD1 (5 bases). Germline-derived CDR1 and CDR2 are DFQATT and SNEGSKA (reference sequence). The CDR3 length is 12 residues. V was trimmed by 3 bases and J by 7 bases, leaving 10 bases between them. This CDR3 is CSASHRQNEQFF. The CDR3 nucleotides are TGCAGTGCTAGTCACAGGCAAAATGAGCAGTTCTTC.

V usage is TRBV2 and J usage is TRBJ2-7; 7 nucleotides align to TRBD1. V lost 3 bases, J lost 9 bases, and 23 bases stayed unmatched. The CDR3 sequence is 18 residues long. Germline CDR1 is SNHLY and CDR2 is FYNNEI. In DNA, the CDR3 is TGTGCCAGCAGTGAGGGACAGCGGAATAGGATACGAAGCTATGGGCAGTACTTC. Translating it yields CASSEGQRNRIRSYGQYF.

Concerning this clone: The junction shows a germline mismatch at one end, possibly a read error. The chain recombines TRBV7-7 with TRBJ2-5; TRBD2 might be the D (6 bases). Germline CDR1 reads SSHAT; CDR2 reads FNYEAQ (reference sequence). CDR3 size: 14 residues. CDR3 residues: CASSLGTSQETQYF. The CDR3 DNA follows: TGTGCTAGCAGCTTAGGGACTTCCCAAGAGACCCAGTACTTC.

The rearrangement joins TRBV30 to TRBJ2-5, with TRBD2 as a possible D gene (6 bases). CDR1 and CDR2 (germline): GTSNPN, SVGIG (reference sequence). Trimming pared 4 bases from V and 0 bases from J, leaving 18 bases between. The CDR3 totals 16 residues. This chain's CDR3 is CAWNRGGYLYQETQYF. CDR3 nucleotide sequence: TGTGCCTGGAATCGGGGAGGCTATCTGTACCAAGAGACCCAGTACTTC. Full variable domain (rest looked up from reference TRBV30 and TRBJ2-5): SQTIHQWPATLVQPVGSPLSLECTVEGTSNPNLYWYRQAAGRGLQLLFYSVGIGQISSEVPQNLSASRPQDRQFILSSKKLLLSDSGFYLCAWNRGGYLYQETQYFGPGTRLLVL.

This clone was found once. V is TRBV5-1 and J is TRBJ2-1, with 8 bases identical to TRBD2. The V gene's germline CDR1 is SGHRS and CDR2 YFSETQ. Trimming cost V 2 bases and J 8 bases; bases outside gene matches: 6. The CDR3 is made up of 14 amino acids. The CDR3 sequence: CASSFSGASDEQFF. Here the CDR3 DNA reads TGCGCCAGCAGCTTTAGCGGGGCTAGCGATGAGCAGTTCTTC.

The rearrangement links TRBV5-1 to TRBJ2-7; D is tentatively TRBD1 or TRBD2 (5 bases each). CDR1 is SGHRS, CDR2 YFSETQ, per germline. There are 14 residues in the CDR3. Trimming pared 1 base from V and 3 bases from J, leaving 11 bases between. The CDR3 sequence: CASSLSRDLYEQYF. The CDR3, as DNA: TGCGCCAGCAGCTTGTCCAGGGACCTCTACGAGCAGTACTTC.